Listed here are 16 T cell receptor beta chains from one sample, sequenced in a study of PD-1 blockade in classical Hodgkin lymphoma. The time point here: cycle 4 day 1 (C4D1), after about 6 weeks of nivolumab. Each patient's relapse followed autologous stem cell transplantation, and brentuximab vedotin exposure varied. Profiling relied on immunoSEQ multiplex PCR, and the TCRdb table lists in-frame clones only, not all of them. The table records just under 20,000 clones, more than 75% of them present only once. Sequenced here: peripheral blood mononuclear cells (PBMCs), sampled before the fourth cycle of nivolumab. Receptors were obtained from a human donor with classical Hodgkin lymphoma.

In DNA form, the CDR3 reads TGTGCCAGCAGTTTAAGGGGCTACGAGCAGTACTTC. This encodes CASSLRGYEQYF. The chain recombines TRBV28 with TRBJ2-7; D is perhaps TRBD1 (5 bases). V was pared by 2 bases and J by 3 bases, with 5 bases between. The germline V gene has CDR1 MDHEN and CDR2 SYDVKM. The CDR3 is 12 amino acids.

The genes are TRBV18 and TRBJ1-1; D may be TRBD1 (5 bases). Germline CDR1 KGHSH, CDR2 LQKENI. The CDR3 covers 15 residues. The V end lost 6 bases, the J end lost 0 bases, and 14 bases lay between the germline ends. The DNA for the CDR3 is TGTGCCAGCTCCCCCGTTTGGGGGTTGAACACTGAAGCTTTCTTT. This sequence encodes CASSPVWGLNTEAFF.

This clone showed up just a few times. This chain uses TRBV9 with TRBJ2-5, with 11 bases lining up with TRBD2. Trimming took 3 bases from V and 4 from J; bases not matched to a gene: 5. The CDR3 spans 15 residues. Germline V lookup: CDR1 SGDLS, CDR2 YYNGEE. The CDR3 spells CASSDSGGARETQYF. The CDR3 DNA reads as TGTGCCAGCAGCGATAGCGGGGGGGCCAGAGAGACCCAGTACTTC.

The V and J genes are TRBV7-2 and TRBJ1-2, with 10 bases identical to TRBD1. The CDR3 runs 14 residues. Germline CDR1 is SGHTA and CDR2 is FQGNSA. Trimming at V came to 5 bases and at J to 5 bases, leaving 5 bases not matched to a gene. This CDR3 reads CASSPPGQGYGYTF. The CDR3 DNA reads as TGTGCCAGCAGCCCACCGGGACAGGGGTATGGCTACACCTTC.

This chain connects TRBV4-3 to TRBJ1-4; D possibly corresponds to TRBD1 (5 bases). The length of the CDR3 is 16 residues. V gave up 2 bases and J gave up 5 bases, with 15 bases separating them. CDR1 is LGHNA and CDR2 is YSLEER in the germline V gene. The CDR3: CASSQSESRANEKLFF. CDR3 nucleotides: TGCGCCAGCAGCCAATCCGAGAGCAGGGCGAATGAAAAACTGTTTTTT.

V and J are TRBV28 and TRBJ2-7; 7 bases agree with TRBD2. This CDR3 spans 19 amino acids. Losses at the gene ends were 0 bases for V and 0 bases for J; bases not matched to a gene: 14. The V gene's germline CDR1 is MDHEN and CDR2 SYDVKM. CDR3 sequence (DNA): TGTGCCAGCAGTTTATGGGATATCGGACTAGGGGAAAGCTCCTACGAGCAGTACTTC. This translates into CASSLWDIGLGESSYEQYF.

CDR3 coding DNA: TGTGCCAGTAGAGGTTGGGGGATGGAGGGTGACAATGAGCAGTTCTTC. Its translation is CASRGWGMEGDNEQFF. The rearrangement links TRBV19 to TRBJ2-1, with a weak D call TRBD2 (6 bases). Trimming removed 6 bases from V and 5 bases from J, with 20 bases in between. The germline V gene has CDR1 LNHDA and CDR2 SQIVND (reference sequence). The CDR3 has 16 residues.

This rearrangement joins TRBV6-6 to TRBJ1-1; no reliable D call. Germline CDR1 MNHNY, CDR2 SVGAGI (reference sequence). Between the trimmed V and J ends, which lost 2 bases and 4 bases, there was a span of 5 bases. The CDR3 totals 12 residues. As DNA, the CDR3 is TGTGCCAGCAGTTACGTGGCCACTGAAGCTTTCTTT. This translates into CASSYVATEAFF.

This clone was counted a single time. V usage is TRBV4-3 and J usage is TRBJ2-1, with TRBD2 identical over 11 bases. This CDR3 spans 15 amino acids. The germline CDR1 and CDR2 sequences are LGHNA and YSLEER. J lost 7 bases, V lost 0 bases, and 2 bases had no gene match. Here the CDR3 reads CASSQELAGENEQFF. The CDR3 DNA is TGCGCCAGCAGCCAAGAACTAGCGGGAGAGAATGAGCAGTTCTTC.

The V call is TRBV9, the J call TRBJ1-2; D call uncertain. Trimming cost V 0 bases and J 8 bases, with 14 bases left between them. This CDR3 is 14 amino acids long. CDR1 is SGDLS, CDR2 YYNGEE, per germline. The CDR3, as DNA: TGTGCCAGCAGCGTAGATACGAACCGGCGGGGCTACACCTTC. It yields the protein CASSVDTNRRGYTF.

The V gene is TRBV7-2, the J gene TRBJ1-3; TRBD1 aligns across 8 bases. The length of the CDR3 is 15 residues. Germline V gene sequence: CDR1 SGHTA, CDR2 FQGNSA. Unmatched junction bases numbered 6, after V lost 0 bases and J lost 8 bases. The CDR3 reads CASSLAFSGGYTIYF. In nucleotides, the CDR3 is TGTGCCAGCAGCTTAGCGTTTTCAGGGGGCTACACCATATATTTT.

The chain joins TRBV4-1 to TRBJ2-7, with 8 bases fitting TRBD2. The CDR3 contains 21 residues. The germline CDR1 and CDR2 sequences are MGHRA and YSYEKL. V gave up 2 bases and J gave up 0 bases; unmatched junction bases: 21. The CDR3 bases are TGCGCCAGCAGCCAAAATCCAGTCCTGGCGGGAGGTGGGACACTCTCCTACGAGCAGTACTTC. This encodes CASSQNPVLAGGGTLSYEQYF.

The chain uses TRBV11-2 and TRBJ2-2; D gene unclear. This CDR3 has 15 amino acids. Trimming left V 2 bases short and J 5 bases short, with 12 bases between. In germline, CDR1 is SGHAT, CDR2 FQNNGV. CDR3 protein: CASSLPSKPTGELFF. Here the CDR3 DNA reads TGTGCCAGCAGCTTACCGTCAAAACCGACCGGGGAGCTGTTTTTT.

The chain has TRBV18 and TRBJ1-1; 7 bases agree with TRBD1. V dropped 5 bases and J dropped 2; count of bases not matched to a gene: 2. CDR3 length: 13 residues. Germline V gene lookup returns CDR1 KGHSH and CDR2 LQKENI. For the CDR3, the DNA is TGTGCCAGCTCATGGGACAGAAACACTGAAGCTTTCTTT. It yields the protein CASSWDRNTEAFF.

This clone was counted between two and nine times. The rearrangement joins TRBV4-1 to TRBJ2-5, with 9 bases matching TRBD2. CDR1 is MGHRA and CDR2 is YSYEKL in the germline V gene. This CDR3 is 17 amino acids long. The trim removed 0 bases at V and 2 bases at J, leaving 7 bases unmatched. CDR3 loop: CASSQERGAGGQETQYF. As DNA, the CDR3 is TGCGCCAGCAGCCAAGAAAGGGGAGCGGGGGGACAAGAGACCCAGTACTTC.

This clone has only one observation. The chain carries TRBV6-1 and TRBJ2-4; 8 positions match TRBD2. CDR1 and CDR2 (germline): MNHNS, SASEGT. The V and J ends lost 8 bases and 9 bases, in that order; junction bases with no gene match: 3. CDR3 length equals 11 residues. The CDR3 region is CASSGGVIQYF. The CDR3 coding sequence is TGTGCCAGCTCGGGAGGGGTCATTCAGTACTTC.